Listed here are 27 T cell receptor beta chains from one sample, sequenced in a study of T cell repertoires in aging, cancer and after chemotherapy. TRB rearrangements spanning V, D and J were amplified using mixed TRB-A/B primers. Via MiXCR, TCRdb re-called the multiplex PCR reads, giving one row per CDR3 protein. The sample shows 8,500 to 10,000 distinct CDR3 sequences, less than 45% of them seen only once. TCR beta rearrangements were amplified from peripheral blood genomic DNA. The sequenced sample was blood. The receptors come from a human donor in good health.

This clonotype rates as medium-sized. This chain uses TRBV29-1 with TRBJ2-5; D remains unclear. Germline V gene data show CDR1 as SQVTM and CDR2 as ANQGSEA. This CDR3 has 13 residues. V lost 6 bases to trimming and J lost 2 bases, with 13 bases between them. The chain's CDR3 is CSVGSVPQETQYF. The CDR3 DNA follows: TGCAGCGTGGGTTCGGTCCCGCAAGAGACCCAGTACTTC. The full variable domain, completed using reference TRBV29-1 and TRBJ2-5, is SAVISQKPSRDICQRGTSLTIQCQVDSQVTMMFWYRQQPGQSLTLIATANQGSEATYESGFVIDKFPISRPNLTFSTLTVSNMSPEDSSIYLCSVGSVPQETQYFGPGTRLLVL.

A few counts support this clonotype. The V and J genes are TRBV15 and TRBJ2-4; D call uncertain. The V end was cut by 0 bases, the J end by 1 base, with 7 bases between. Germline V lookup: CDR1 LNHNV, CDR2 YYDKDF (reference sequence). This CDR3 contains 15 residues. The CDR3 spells CATSRDRQAKNIQYF. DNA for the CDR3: TGTGCCACCAGCAGAGATAGGCAGGCCAAAAACATTCAGTACTTC.

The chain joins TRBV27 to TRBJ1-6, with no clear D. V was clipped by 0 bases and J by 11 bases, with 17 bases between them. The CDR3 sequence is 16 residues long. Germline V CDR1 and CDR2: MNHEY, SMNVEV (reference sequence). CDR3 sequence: CASSLSLSGSNTPLHF. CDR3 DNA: TGTGCCAGCAGTTTATCCTTATCGGGGAGCAATACACCCCTCCACTTT.

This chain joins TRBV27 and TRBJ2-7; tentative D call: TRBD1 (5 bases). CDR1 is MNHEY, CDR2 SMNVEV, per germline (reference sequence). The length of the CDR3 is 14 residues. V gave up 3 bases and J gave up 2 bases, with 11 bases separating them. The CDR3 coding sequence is TGTGCCAGCAGTTTGAGGTCCAGGGCCTACGAGCAGTACTTC. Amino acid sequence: CASSLRSRAYEQYF.

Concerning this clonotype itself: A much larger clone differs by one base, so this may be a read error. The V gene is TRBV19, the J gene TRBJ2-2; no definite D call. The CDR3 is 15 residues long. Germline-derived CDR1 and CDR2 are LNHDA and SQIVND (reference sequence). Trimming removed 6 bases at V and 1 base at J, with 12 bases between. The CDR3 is CASSFSKGNTGELFF. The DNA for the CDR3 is TGTGCCAGTAGCTTCTCGAAGGGGAACACCGGGGAGCTGTTTTTT.

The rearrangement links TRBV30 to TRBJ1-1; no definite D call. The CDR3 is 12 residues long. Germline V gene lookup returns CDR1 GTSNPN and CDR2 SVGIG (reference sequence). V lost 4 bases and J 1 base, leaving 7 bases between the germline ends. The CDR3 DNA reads TGTGCCTGGACAGCGCAGAACACTGAAGCTTTCTTT. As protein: CAWTAQNTEAFF.

The CDR3 bases are TGTGCCAGCAGCTTAGGGGGGGCAGGGTTTACCGGGGAGCTGTTTTTT. Translation: CASSLGGAGFTGELFF. The V gene is TRBV7-2, the J gene TRBJ2-2; D may be TRBD1 or TRBD2 (6 bases each). The V end lost 1 base, the J end lost 5 bases, and 14 bases lay between the germline ends. CDR3 length: 16 residues. CDR1 and CDR2 from the germline V gene are SGHTA and FQGNSA.

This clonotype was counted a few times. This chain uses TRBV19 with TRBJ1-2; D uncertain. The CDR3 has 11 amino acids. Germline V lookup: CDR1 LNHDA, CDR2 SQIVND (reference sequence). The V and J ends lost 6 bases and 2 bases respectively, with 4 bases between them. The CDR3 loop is CASRGNYGYTF. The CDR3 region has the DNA TGTGCCAGTAGGGGAAACTATGGCTACACCTTC.

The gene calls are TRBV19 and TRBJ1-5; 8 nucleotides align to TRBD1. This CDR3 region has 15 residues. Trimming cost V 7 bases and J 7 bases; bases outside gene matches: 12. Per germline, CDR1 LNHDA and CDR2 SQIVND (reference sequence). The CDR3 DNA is TGTGCCAGTATCTCGGGGCAGGGGGCCATCCAGCCCCAGCATTTT. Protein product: CASISGQGAIQPQHF.

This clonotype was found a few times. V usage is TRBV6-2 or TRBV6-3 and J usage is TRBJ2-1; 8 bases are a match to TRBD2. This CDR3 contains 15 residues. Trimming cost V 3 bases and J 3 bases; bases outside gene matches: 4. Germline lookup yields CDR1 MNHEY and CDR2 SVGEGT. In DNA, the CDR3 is TGTGCCAGCAGTTATCCTAGCGGGTACTACAATGAGCAGTTCTTC. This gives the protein CASSYPSGYYNEQFF.

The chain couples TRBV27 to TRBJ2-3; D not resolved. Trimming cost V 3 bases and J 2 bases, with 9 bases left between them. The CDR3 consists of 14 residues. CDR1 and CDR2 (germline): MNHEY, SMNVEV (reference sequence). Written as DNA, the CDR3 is TGTGCCAGCAGTTTCTCCCGTGCCACAGATACGCAGTATTTT. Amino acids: CASSFSRATDTQYF.

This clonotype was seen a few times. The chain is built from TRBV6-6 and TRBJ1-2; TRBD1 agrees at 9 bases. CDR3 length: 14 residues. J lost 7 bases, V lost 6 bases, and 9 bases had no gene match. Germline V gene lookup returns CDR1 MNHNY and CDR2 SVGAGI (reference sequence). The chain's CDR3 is CASRPPGTGIGYTF. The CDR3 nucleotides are TGTGCCAGCAGACCCCCCGGGACAGGGATTGGCTACACCTTC.

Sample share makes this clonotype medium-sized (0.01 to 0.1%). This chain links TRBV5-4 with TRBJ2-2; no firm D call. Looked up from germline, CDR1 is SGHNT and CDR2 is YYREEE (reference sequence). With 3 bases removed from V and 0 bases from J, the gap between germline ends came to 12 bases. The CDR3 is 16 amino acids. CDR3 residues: CASSSHLAPNTGELFF. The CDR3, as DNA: TGTGCCAGCAGCTCCCATTTGGCACCGAACACCGGGGAGCTGTTTTTT. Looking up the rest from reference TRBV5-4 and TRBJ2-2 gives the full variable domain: ETGVTQSPTHLIKTRGQQVTLRCSSQSGHNTVSWYQQALGQGPQFIFQYYREEENGRGNFPPRFSGLQFPNYSSELNVNALELDDSALYLCASSSHLAPNTGELFFGEGSRLTVL.

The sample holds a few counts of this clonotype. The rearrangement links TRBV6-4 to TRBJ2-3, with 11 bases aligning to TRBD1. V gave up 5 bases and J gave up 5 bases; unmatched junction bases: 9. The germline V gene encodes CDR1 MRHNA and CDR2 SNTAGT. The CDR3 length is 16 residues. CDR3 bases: TGTGCCAGCAGTTACCGTCCCGGGACAGGGGGAGATACGCAGTATTTT. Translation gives CASSYRPGTGGDTQYF.

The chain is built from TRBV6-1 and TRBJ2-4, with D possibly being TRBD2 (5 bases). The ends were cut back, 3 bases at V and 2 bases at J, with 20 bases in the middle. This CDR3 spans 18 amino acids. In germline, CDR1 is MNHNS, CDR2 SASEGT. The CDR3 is CASSDYGVGIGTKNIQYF. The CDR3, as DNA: TGTGCCAGCAGTGATTACGGGGTGGGGATTGGGACCAAAAACATTCAGTACTTC.

CDR3 region: CAWTSGRVKDTEAFF. CDR3 DNA: TGTGCCTGGACCTCCGGACGGGTGAAGGACACTGAAGCTTTCTTT. The genes are TRBV30 and TRBJ1-1, with D unclear. Trimming pared 4 bases from V and 3 bases from J, leaving 18 bases between. The germline V gene encodes CDR1 GTSNPN and CDR2 SVGIG (reference sequence). The CDR3 is 15 amino acids.

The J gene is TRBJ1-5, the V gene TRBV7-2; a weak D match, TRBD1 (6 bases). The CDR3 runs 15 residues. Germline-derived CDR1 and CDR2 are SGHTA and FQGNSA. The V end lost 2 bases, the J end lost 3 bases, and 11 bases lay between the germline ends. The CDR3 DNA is TGTGCCAGCAGCTTAAAGGGGGGTTCCAATCAGCCCCAGCATTTT. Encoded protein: CASSLKGGSNQPQHF. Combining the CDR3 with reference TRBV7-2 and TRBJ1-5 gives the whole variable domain GAGVSQSPSNKVTEKGKDVELRCDPISGHTALYWYRQSLGQGLEFLIYFQGNSAPDKSGLPSDRFSAERTGGSVSTLTIQRTQQEDSAVYLCASSLKGGSNQPQHFGDGTRLSIL.

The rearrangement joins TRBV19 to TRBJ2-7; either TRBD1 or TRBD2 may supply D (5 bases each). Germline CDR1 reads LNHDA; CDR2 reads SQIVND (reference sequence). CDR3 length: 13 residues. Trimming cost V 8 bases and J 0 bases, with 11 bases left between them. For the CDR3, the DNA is TGTGCCAGTGGGGACGGCACCTCCTACGAGCAGTACTTC. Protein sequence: CASGDGTSYEQYF. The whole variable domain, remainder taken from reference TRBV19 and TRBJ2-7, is DGGITQSPKYLFRKEGQNVTLSCEQNLNHDAMYWYRQDPGQGLRLIYYSQIVNDFQKGDIAEGYSVSREKKESFPLTVTSAQKNPTAFYLCASGDGTSYEQYFGPGTRLTVT.

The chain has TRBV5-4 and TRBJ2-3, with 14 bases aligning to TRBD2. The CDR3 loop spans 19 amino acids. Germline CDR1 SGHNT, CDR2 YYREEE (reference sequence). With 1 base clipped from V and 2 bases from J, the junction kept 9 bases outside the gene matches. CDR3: CASSLSPRTSGRTTDTQYF. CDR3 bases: TGTGCCAGCAGCTTGTCACCCAGGACTAGCGGGAGGACCACAGATACGCAGTATTTT.

CDR3: CASTEKLAGGYNEQFF. The CDR3 DNA reads as TGTGCCAGCACCGAAAAGCTAGCGGGAGGTTACAATGAGCAGTTCTTC. This chain uses TRBV6-2 or TRBV6-3 with TRBJ2-1; 11 positions match TRBD2. The J segment lost 4 bases and the V segment lost 7 bases, leaving 9 bases of the junction unmatched. Germline V lookup: CDR1 MNHEY, CDR2 SVGEGT. The CDR3 is made up of 16 amino acids.

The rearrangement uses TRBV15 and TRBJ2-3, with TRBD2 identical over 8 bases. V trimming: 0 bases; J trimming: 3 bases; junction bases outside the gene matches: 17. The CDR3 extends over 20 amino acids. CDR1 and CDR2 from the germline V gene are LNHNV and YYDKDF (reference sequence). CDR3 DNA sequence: TGTGCCACCAGCAGAGATCTGATGCCTAGCGGGTCTTCGGGGACAGATACGCAGTATTTT. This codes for CATSRDLMPSGSSGTDTQYF. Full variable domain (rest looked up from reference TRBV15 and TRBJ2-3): DAMVIQNPRYQVTQFGKPVTLSCSQTLNHNVMYWYQQKSSQAPKLLFHYYDKDFNNEADTPDNFQSRRPNTSFCFLDIRSPGLGDTAMYLCATSRDLMPSGSSGTDTQYFGPGTRLTVL.

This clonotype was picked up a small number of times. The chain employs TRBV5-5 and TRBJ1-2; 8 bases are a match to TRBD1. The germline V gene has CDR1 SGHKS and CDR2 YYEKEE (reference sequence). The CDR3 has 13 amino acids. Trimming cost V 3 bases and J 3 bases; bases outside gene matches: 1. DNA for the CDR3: TGTGCCAGCAGCTCACAGGGGGACTATGGCTACACCTTC. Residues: CASSSQGDYGYTF.

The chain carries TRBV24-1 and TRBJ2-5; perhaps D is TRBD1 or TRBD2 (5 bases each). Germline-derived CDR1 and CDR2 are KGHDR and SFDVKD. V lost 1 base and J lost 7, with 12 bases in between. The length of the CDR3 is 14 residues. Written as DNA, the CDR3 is TGTGCCACCAGTGATTTAGCGGACACGGGGACCCAGTACTTC. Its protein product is CATSDLADTGTQYF.

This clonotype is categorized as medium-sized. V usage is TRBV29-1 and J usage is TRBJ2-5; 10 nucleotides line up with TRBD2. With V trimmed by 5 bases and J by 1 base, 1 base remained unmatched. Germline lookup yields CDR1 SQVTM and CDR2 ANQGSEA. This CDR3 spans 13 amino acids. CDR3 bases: TGCAGCGTTTGGACTAGCGGCCAAGAGACCCAGTACTTC. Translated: CSVWTSGQETQYF.

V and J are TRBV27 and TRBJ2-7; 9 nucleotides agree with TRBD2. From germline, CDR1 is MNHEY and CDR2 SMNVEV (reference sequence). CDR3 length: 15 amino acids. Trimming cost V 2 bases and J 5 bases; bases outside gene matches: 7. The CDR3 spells CASSLGAGGMDEQYF. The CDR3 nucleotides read TGTGCCAGCAGTTTAGGAGCGGGAGGAATGGACGAGCAGTACTTC.

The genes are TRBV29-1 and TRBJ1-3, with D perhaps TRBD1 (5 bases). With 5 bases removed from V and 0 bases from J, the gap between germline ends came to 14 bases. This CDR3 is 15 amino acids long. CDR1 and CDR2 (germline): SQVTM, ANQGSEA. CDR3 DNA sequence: TGCAGCGTTCGTGGGGACTTCTCCTCTGGAAACACCATATATTTT. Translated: CSVRGDFSSGNTIYF.

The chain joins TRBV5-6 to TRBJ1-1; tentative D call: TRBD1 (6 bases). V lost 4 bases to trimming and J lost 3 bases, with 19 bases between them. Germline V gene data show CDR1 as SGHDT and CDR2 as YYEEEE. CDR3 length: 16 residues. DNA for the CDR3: TGTGCCAGCAGCGGGACTTACAGGGTGATGGACACTGAAGCTTTCTTT. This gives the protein CASSGTYRVMDTEAFF. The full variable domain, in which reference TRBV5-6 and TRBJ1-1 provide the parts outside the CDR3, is DAGVTQSPTHLIKTRGQQVTLRCSPKSGHDTVSWYQQALGQGPQFIFQYYEEEERQRGNFPDRFSGHQFPNYSSELNVNALLLGDSALYLCASSGTYRVMDTEAFFGQGTRLTVV.